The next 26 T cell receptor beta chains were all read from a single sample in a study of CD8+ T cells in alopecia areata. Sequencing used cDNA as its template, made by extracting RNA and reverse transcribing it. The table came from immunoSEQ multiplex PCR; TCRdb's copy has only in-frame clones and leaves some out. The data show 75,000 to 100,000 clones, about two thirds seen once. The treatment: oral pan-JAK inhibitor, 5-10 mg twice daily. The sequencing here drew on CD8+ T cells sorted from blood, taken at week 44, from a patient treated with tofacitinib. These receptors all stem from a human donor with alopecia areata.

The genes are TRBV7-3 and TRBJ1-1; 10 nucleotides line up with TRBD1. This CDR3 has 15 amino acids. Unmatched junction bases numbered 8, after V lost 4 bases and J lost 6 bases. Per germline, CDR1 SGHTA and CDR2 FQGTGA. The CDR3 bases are TGTGCCAGCAGCTCGGAGGACAGGGGGATCTCTGAAGCTTTCTTT. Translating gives CASSSEDRGISEAFF. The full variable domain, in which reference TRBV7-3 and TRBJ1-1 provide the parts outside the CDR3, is GAGVSQTPSNKVTEKGKYVELRCDPISGHTALYWYRQSLGQGPEFLIYFQGTGAADDSGLPNDRFFAVRPEGSVSTLKIQRTERGDSAVYLCASSSEDRGISEAFFGQGTRLTVV.

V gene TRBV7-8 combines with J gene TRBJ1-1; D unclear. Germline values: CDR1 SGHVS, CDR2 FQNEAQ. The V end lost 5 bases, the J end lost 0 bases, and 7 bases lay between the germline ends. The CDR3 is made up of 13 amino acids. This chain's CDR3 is CASSLEVNTEAFF. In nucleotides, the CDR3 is TGTGCCAGCAGCCTAGAGGTGAACACTGAAGCTTTCTTT.

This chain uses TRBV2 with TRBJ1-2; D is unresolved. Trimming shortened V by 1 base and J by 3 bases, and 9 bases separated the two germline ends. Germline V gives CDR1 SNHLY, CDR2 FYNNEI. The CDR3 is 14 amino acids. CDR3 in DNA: TGTGCCAGCAGTGAAGGGGCGGTTGACTATGGCTACACCTTC. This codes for CASSEGAVDYGYTF.

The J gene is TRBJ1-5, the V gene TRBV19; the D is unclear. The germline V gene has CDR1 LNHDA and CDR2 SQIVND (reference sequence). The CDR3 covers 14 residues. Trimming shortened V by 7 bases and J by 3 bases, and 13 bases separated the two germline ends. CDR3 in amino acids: CASNLGSPNQPQHF. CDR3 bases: TGTGCCAGTAACCTCGGGTCCCCCAATCAGCCCCAGCATTTT.

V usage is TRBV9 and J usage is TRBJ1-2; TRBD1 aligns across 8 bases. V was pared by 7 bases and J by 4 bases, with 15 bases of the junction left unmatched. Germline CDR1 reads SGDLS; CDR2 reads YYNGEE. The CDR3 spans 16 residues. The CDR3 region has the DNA TGTGCCAGCTCGGGGGACAGGAAAGGTCTTAGCTATGGCTACACCTTC. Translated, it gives CASSGDRKGLSYGYTF.

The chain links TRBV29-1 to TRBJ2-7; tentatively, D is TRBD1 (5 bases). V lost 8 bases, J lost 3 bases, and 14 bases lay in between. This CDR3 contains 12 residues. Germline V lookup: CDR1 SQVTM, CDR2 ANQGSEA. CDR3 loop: CSILTEVYEQYF. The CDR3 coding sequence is TGCAGCATTTTGACAGAAGTCTACGAGCAGTACTTC.

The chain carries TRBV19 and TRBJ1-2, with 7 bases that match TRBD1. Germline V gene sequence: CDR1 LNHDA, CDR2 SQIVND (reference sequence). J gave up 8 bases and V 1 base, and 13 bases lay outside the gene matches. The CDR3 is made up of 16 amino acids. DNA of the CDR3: TGTGCCAGTAGTATAGTTCGCCCGACAGGGAAAGGAGGCTACACCTTC. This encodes CASSIVRPTGKGGYTF.

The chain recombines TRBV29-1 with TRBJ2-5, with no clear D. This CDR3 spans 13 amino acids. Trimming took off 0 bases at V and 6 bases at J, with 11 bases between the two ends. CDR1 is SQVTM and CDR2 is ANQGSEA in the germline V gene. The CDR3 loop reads CSVEDGIFKTQYF. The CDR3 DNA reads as TGCAGCGTTGAAGACGGAATTTTTAAGACCCAGTACTTC. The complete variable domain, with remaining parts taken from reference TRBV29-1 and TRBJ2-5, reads SAVISQKPSRDICQRGTSLTIQCQVDSQVTMMFWYRQQPGQSLTLIATANQGSEATYESGFVIDKFPISRPNLTFSTLTVSNMSPEDSSIYLCSVEDGIFKTQYFGPGTRLLVL.

The CDR3 reads CASSLDPTRQNDYEQYF. CDR3 bases: TGCGCCAGCAGCTTGGACCCAACCCGACAGAACGACTACGAGCAGTACTTC. The V call is TRBV5-1, the J call TRBJ2-7; perhaps TRBD1 as D (5 bases). CDR3 length equals 17 residues. Trimming cost V 0 bases and J 3 bases, with 19 bases left between them. The germline V gene encodes CDR1 SGHRS and CDR2 YFSETQ.

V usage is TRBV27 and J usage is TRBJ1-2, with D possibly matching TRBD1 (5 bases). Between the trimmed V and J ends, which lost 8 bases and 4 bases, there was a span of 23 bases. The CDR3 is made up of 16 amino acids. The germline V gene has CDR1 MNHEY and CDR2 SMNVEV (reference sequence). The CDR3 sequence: CASASSGGEISYGYTF. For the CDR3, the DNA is TGTGCCAGCGCCTCCTCCGGGGGGGAGATCAGCTATGGCTACACCTTC.

CDR3: CASSSPRSGGENQETQYF. The CDR3 DNA reads TGTGCCAGCAGCTCACCAAGGTCTGGCGGGGAGAACCAAGAGACCCAGTACTTC. The rearrangement joins TRBV7-8 to TRBJ2-5; perhaps TRBD2 as D (6 bases). With 4 bases removed from V and 0 bases from J, the gap between germline ends came to 21 bases. From germline, CDR1 is SGHVS and CDR2 FQNEAQ. The CDR3 covers 18 residues.

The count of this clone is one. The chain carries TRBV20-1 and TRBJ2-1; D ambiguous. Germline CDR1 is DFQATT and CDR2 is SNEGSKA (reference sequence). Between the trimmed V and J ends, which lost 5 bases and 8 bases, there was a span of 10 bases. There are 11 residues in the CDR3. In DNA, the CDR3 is TGCAGTGCTGTAGTTGGGTATGAGCAGTTCTTC. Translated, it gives CSAVVGYEQFF.

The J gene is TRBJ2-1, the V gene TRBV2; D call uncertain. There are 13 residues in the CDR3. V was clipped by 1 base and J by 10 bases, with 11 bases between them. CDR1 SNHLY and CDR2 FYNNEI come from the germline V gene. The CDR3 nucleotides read TGTGCCAGCAGTGAAGTCGGCCCGCCGGAGCAGTTCTTC. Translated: CASSEVGPPEQFF.

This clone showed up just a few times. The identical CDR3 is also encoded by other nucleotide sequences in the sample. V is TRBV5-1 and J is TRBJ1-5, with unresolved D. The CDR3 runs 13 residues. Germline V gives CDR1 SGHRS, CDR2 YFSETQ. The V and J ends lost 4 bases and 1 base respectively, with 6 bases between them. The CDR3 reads CASSRDSNQPQHF. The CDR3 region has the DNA TGCGCCAGCAGCCGCGACAGCAATCAGCCCCAGCATTTT. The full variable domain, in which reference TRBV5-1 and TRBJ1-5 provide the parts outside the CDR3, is KAGVTQTPRYLIKTRGQQVTLSCSPISGHRSVSWYQQTPGQGLQFLFEYFSETQRNKGNFPGRFSGRQFSNSRSEMNVSTLELGDSALYLCASSRDSNQPQHFGDGTRLSIL.

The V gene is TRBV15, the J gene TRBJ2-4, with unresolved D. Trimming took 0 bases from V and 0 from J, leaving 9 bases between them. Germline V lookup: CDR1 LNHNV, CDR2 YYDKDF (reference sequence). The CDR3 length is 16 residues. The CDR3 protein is CATSREANVAKNIQYF. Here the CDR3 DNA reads TGTGCCACCAGCAGAGAGGCCAACGTAGCCAAAAACATTCAGTACTTC. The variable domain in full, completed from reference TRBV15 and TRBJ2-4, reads DAMVIQNPRYQVTQFGKPVTLSCSQTLNHNVMYWYQQKSSQAPKLLFHYYDKDFNNEADTPDNFQSRRPNTSFCFLDIRSPGLGDTAMYLCATSREANVAKNIQYFGAGTRLSVL.

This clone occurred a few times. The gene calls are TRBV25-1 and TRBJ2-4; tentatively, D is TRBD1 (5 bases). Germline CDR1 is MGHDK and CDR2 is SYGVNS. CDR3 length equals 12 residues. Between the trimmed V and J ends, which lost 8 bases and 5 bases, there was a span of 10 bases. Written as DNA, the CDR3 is TGTGCCAGCCAGGCCAGGGAAAACATTCAGTACTTC. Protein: CASQARENIQYF.

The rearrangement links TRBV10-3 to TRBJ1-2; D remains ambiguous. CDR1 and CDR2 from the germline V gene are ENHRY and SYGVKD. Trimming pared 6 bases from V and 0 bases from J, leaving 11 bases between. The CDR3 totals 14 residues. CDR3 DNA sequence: TGTGCCATCAGCTATGTCGACGCTAACTATGGCTACACCTTC. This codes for CAISYVDANYGYTF.

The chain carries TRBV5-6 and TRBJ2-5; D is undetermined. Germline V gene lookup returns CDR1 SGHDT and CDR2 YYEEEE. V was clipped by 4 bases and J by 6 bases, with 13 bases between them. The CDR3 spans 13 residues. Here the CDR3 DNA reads TGTGCCAGCAGCCTGTCGGACGGAAAGACCCAGTACTTC. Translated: CASSLSDGKTQYF.

Here the CDR3 reads CAWEGGQETQYF. The CDR3 coding sequence is TGTGCCTGGGAGGGGGGGCAAGAGACCCAGTACTTC. The chain joins TRBV30 to TRBJ2-5; TRBD2 might be the D (7 bases). CDR1 is GTSNPN, CDR2 SVGIG, per germline (reference sequence). V shed 5 bases and J shed 2 bases, with 9 bases lying between them. The CDR3 has 12 residues.

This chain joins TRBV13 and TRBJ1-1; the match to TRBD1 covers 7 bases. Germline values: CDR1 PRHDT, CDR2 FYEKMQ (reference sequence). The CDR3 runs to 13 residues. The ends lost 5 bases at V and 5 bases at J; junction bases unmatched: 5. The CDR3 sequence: CASSVGQATEAFF. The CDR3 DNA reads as TGTGCCAGCAGCGTTGGACAGGCTACTGAAGCTTTCTTT.

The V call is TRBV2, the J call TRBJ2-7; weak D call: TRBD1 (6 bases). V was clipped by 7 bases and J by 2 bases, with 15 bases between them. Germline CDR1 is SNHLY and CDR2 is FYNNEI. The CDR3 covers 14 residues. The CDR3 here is CASKEPGQAYEQYF. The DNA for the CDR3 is TGTGCCAGCAAAGAACCGGGACAAGCCTACGAGCAGTACTTC. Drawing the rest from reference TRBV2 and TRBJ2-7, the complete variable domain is EPEVTQTPSHQVTQMGQEVILRCVPISNHLYFYWYRQILGQKVEFLVSFYNNEISEKSEIFDDQFSVERPDGSNFTLKIRSTKLEDSAMYFCASKEPGQAYEQYFGPGTRLTVT.

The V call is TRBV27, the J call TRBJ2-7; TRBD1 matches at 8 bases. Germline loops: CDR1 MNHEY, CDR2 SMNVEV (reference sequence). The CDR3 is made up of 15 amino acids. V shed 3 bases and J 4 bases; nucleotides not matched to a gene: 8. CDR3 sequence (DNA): TGTGCCAGCAGTTTTCTCGGGGACAGGCCTTACGAGCAGTACTTC. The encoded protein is CASSFLGDRPYEQYF.

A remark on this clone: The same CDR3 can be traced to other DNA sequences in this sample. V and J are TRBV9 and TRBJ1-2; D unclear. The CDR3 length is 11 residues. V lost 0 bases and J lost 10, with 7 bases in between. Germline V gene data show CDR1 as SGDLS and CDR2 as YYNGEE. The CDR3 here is CASSVGGNYTF. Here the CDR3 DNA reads TGTGCCAGCAGCGTAGGCGGGAACTACACCTTC.

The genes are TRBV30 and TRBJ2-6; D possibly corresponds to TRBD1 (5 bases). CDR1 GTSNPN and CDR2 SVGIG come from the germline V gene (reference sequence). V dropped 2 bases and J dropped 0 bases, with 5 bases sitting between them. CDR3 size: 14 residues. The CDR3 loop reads CAWSRGSGANVLTF. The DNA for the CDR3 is TGTGCCTGGAGTAGGGGCTCTGGGGCCAACGTCCTGACTTTC.

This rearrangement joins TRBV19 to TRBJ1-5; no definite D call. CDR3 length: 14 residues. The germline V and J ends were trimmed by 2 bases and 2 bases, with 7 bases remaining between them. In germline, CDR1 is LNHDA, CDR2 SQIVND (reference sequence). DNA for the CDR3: TGTGCCAGTAGTATAAGTCGGGGCAATCAGCCCCAGCATTTT. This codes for CASSISRGNQPQHF.

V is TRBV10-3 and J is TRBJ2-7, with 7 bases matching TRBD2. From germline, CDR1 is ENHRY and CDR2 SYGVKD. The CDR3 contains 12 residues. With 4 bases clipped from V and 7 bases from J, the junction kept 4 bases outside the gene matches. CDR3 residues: CAISARGVEQYF. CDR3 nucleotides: TGTGCCATCAGTGCCCGGGGGGTTGAGCAGTACTTC.